By proportion, the clone carrying this T cell receptor (beta chain) is medium-sized. The antigen remains undetermined. The data stem from a study of OX40 agonist ivuxolimab in advanced cancers. Overall study context: Patients received ivuxolimab, an agonistic anti-OX40 (CD134) antibody. Checkpoint inhibitors had been given previously to roughly 40% of patients. Study-wide findings and caveats: Clonal expansion from baseline to week 6 occurred in both CD4+ and CD8+ T cells. Not determined was the antigen specificity of the expanded peripheral T cells.

Method: immunoSEQ multiplex PCR; TCRdb's copy keeps in-frame clones and lacks some. Of around 28,000 clones listed, approximately 86% are singletons. The length of the CDR3 is 19 residues. J gave up 0 bases and V 1 base, and 7 bases lay outside the gene matches. Per germline, CDR1 LGHNA and CDR2 YNFKEQ. This TCR was recovered from an adult with an advanced solid tumor such as melanoma, head and neck, liver or kidney cancer. Sequences were derived from CD4+ or CD8+ T cells sorted from blood, sampled in a trial of the OX40 agonist ivuxolimab. The chain employs TRBV4-2 and TRBJ2-7; TRBD2 aligns across 15 bases. CDR3 nucleotide sequence: TGTGCCAGCAGCCAAGGGATGGGACTAGCGGGAGGTTCCTCCTACGAGCAGTACTTC. This gives the protein CASSQGMGLAGGSSYEQYF.